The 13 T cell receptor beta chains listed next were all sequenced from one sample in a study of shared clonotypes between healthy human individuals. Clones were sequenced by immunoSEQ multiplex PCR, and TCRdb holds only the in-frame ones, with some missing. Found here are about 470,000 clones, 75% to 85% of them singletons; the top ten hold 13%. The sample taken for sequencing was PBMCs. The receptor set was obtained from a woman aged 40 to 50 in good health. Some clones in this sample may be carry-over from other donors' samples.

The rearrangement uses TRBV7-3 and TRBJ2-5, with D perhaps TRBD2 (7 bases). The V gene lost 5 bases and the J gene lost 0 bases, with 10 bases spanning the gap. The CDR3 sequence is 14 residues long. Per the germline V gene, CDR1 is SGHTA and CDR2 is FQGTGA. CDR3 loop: CASSQGTNQETQYF. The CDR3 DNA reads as TGTGCCAGCAGCCAGGGGACTAACCAAGAGACCCAGTACTTC.

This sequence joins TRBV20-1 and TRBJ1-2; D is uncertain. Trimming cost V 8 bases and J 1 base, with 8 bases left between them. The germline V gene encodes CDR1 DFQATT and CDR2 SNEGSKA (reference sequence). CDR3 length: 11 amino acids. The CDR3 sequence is CSSDRNYGYTF. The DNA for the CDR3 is TGCAGTTCCGACCGTAACTATGGCTACACCTTC.

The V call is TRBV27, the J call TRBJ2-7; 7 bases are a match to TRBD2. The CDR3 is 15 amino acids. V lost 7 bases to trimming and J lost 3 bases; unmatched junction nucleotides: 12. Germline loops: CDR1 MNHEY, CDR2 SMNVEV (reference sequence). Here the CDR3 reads CASTQSLGLRYEQYF. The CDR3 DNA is TGTGCCAGCACCCAAAGTTTGGGACTACGCTACGAGCAGTACTTC.

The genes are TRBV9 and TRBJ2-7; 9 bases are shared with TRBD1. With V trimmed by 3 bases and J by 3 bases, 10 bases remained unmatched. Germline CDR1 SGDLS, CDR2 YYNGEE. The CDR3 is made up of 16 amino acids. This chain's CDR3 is CASSAPGQGPIYEQYF. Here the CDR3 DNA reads TGTGCCAGCAGCGCCCCCGGACAGGGGCCCATCTACGAGCAGTACTTC.

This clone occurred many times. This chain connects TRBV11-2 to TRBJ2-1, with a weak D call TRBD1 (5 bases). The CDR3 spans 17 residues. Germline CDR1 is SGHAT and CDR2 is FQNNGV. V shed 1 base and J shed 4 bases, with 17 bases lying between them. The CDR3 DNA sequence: TGTGCCAGCAGCTTAGTAGGTAGGGCAAAGGGGTACAATGAGCAGTTCTTC. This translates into CASSLVGRAKGYNEQFF.

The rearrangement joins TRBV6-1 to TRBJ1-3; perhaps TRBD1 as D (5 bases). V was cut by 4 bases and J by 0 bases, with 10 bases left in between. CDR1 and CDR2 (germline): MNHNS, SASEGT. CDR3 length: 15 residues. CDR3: CASSGTGPSGNTIYF. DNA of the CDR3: TGTGCCAGCAGTGGCACAGGACCCTCTGGAAACACCATATATTTT.

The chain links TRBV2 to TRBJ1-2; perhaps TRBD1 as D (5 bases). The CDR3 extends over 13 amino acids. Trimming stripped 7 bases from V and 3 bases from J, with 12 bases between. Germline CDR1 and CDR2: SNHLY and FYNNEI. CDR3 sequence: CASIGGVDYGYTF. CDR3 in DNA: TGTGCCAGCATTGGGGGTGTAGACTATGGCTACACCTTC.

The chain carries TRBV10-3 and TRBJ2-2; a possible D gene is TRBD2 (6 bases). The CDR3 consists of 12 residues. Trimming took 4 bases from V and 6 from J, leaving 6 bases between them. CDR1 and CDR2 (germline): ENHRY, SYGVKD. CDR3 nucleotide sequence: TGTGCCATCAGTGGCGGGGCCGGGGAGCTGTTTTTT. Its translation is CAISGGAGELFF.

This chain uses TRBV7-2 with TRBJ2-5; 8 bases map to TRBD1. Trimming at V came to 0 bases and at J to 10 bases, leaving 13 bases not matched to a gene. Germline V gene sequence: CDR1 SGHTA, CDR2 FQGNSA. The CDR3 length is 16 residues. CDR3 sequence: CASSLAGQGILGNQYF. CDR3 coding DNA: TGTGCCAGCAGCTTAGCCGGACAGGGCATCCTAGGGAACCAGTACTTC.

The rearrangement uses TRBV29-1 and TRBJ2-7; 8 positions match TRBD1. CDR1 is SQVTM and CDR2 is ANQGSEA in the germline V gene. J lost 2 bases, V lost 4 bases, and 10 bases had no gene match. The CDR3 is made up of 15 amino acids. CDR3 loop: CSVAPGQGGTYEQYF. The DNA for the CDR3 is TGCAGCGTTGCACCCGGACAGGGTGGGACCTACGAGCAGTACTTC.

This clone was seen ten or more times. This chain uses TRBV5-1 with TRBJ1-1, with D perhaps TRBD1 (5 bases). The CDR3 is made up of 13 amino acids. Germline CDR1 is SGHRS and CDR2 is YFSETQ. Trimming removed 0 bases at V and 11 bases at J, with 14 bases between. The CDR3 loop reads CASSLEVRDLAFF. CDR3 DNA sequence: TGCGCCAGCAGCTTGGAAGTCAGGGACCTCGCTTTCTTT.

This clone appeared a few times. CDR3 sequence: CASSRGNSGTGTDTQYF. CDR3 DNA: TGTGCCAGCAGTCGAGGGAACAGCGGGACGGGCACAGATACGCAGTATTTT. V is TRBV4-2 and J is TRBJ2-3, with TRBD2 identical over 7 bases. V dropped 6 bases and J dropped 1; count of bases not matched to a gene: 13. This CDR3 spans 17 amino acids. CDR1 and CDR2 from the germline V gene are LGHNA and YNFKEQ.

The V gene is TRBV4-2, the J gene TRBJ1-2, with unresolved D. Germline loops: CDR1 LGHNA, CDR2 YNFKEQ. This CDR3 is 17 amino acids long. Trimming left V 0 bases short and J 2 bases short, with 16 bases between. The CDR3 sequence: CASSQDMSRTPNYGYTF. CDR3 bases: TGTGCCAGCAGCCAAGATATGAGTCGGACCCCAAACTATGGCTACACCTTC.